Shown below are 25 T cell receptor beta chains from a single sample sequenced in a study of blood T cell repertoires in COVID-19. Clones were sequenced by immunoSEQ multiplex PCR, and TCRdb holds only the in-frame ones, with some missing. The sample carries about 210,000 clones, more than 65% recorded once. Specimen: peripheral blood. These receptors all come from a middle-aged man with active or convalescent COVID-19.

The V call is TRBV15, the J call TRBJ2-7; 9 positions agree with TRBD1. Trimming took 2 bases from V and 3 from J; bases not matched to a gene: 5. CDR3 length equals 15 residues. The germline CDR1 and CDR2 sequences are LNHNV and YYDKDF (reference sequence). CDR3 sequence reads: CATSRTGTGSYEQYF. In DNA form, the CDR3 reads TGTGCCACCAGCAGAACCGGGACAGGGAGCTACGAGCAGTACTTC. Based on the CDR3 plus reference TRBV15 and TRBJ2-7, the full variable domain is DAMVIQNPRYQVTQFGKPVTLSCSQTLNHNVMYWYQQKSSQAPKLLFHYYDKDFNNEADTPDNFQSRRPNTSFCFLDIRSPGLGDTAMYLCATSRTGTGSYEQYFGPGTRLTVT.

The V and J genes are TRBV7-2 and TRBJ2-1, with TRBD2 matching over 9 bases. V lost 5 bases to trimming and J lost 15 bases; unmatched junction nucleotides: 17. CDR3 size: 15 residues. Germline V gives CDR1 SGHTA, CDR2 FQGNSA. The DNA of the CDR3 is TGTGCCAGCAGCCTGGAGTGGGGTGCGGGGGGGCTTCTGTTCTTC. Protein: CASSLEWGAGGLLFF.

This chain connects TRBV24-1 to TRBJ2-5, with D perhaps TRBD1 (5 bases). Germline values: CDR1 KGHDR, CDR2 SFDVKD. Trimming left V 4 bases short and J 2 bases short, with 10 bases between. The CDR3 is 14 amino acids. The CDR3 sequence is CATSDRVGQETQYF. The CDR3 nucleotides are TGTGCCACCAGTGACAGGGTAGGACAAGAGACCCAGTACTTC.

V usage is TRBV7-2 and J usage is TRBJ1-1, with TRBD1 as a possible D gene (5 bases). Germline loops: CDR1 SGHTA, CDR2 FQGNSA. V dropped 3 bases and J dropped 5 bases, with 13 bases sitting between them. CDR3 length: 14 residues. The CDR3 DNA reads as TGTGCCAGCAGCTTGGGGGGAGATTGGACTGAAGCTTTCTTT. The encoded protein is CASSLGGDWTEAFF.

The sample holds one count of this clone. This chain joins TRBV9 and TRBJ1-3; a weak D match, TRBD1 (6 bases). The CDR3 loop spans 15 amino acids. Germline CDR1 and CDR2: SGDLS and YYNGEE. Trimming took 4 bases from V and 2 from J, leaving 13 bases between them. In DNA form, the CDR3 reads TGTGCCAGCAGCCCTCGGGACAACCCTGGAAACACCATATATTTT. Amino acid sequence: CASSPRDNPGNTIYF.

The CDR3 DNA reads as TGTGCCAGCAGCCACCAGGACAGGGGAAACTATGGCTACACCTTC. Its translation is CASSHQDRGNYGYTF. V is TRBV14 and J is TRBJ1-2, with TRBD1 matching 9 bases. This CDR3 spans 15 amino acids. Germline lookup yields CDR1 SGHDN and CDR2 FVKESK. Trimming at V came to 3 bases and at J to 2 bases, leaving 4 bases not matched to a gene.

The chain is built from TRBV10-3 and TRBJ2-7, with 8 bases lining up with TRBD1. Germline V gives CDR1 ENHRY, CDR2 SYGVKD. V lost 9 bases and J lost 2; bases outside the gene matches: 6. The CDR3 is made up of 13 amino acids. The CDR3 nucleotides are TGTGCCATGTCGGGACAGGATACCTACGAGCAGTACTTC. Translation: CAMSGQDTYEQYF.

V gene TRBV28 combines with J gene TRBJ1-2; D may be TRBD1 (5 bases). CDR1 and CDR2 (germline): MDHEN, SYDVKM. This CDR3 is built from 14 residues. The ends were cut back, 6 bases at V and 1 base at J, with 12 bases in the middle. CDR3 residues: CASSTPGGNYGYTF. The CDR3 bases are TGTGCCAGCAGCACCCCCGGGGGTAACTATGGCTACACCTTC.

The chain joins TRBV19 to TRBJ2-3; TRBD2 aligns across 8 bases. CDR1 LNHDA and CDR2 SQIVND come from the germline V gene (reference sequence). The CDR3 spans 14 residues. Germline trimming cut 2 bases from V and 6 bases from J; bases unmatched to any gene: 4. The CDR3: CASSIRGLGDTQYF. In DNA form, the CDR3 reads TGTGCCAGTAGTATAAGGGGACTAGGCGATACGCAGTATTTT. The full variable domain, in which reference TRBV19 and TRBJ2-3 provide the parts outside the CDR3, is DGGITQSPKYLFRKEGQNVTLSCEQNLNHDAMYWYRQDPGQGLRLIYYSQIVNDFQKGDIAEGYSVSREKKESFPLTVTSAQKNPTAFYLCASSIRGLGDTQYFGPGTRLTVL.

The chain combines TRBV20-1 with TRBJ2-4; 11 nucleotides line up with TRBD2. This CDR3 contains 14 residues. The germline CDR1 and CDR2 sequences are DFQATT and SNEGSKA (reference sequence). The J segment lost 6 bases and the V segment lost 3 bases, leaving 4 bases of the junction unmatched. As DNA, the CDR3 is TGCAGTGCTAGTGCTAGCGGGAGGACAAACATTCAGTACTTC. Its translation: CSASASGRTNIQYF.

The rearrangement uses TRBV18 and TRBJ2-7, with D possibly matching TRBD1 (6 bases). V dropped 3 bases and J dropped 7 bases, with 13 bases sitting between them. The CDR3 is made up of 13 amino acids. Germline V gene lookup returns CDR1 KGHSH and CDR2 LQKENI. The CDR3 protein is CASSPTGPTEQYF. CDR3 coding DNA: TGTGCCAGCTCACCGACAGGTCCTACGGAGCAGTACTTC. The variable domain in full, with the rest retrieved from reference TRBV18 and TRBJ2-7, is NAGVMQNPRHLVRRRGQEARLRCSPMKGHSHVYWYRQLPEEGLKFMVYLQKENIIDESGMPKERFSAEFPKEGPSILRIQQVVRGDSAAYFCASSPTGPTEQYFGPGTRLTVT.

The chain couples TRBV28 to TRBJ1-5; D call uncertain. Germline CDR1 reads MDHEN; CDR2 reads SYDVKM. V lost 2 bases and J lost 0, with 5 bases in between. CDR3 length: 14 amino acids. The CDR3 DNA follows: TGTGCCAGCAGTTTAGTAGTTAGCAATCAGCCCCAGCATTTT. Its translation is CASSLVVSNQPQHF.

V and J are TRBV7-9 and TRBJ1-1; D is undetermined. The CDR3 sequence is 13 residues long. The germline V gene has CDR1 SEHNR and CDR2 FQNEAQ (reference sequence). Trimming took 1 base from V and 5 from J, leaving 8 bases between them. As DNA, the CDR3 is TGTGCCAGCAGCTTAGACAGCGGGACTGAAGCTTTCTTT. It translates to CASSLDSGTEAFF.

CDR3 residues: CATSRAWTGGRQYF. CDR3 nucleotides: TGTGCCACCAGCAGGGCCTGGACAGGGGGTCGGCAGTACTTC. The chain recombines TRBV15 with TRBJ2-7, with TRBD1 matching 10 bases. This CDR3 is built from 14 residues. Germline trimming cut 3 bases from V and 9 bases from J; bases unmatched to any gene: 8. Germline CDR1 is LNHNV and CDR2 is YYDKDF (reference sequence).

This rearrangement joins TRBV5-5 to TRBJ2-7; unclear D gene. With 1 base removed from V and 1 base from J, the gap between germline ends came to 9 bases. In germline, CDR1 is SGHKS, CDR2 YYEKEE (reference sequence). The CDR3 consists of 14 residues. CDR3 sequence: CASSLFHSSYEQYV. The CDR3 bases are TGTGCCAGCAGCTTGTTCCACTCATCCTACGAGCAGTACGTC.

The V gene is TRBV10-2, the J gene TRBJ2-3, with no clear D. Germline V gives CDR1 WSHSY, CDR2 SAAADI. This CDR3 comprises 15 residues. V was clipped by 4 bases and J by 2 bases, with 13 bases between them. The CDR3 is CASSGDGYSTDTQYF. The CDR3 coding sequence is TGCGCCAGCAGTGGAGACGGGTATTCCACAGATACGCAGTATTTT.

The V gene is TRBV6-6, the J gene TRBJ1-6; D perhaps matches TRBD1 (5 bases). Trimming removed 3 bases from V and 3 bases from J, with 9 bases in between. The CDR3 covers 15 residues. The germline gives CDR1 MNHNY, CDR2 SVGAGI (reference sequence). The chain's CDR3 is CASSYPGDYNSPLHF. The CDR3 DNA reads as TGTGCCAGCAGTTATCCGGGGGACTATAATTCACCCCTCCACTTT.

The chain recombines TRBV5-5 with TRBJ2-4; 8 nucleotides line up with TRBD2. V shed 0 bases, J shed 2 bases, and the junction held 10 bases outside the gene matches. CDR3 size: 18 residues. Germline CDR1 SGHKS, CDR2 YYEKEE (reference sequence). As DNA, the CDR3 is TGTGCCAGCAGCTTGGCCGAGGCGGGAGGCGAGACCAAAAACATTCAGTACTTC. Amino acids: CASSLAEAGGETKNIQYF.

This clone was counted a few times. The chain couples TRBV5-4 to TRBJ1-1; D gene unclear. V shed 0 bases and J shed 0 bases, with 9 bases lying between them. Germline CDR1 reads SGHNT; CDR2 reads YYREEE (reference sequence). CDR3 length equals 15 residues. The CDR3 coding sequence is TGTGCCAGCAGCTTGGTTCCCGGGATGAACACTGAAGCTTTCTTT. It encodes CASSLVPGMNTEAFF.

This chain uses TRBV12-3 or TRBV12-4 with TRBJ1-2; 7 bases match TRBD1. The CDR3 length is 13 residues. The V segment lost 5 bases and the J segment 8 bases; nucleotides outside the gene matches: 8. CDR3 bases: TGTGCCAGCAGTCCACAGGGGCTTCGGGGCTACACCTTC. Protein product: CASSPQGLRGYTF.

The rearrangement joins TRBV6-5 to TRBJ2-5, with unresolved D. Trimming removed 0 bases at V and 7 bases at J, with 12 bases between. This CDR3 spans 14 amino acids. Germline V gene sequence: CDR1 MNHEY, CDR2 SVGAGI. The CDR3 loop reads CASSYSLHGGTQYF. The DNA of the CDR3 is TGTGCCAGCAGTTACTCCCTTCATGGCGGGACCCAGTACTTC.

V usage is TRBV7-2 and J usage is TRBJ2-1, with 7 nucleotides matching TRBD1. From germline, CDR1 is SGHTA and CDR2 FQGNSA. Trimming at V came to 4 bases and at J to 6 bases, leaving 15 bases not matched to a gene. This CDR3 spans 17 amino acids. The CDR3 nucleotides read TGTGCCAGCAGCTCAGGGGGTGGGGACACACTTCTCAATGAGCAGTTCTTC. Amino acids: CASSSGGGDTLLNEQFF. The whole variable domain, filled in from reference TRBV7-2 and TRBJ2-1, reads GAGVSQSPSNKVTEKGKDVELRCDPISGHTALYWYRQSLGQGLEFLIYFQGNSAPDKSGLPSDRFSAERTGGSVSTLTIQRTQQEDSAVYLCASSSGGGDTLLNEQFFGPGTRLTVL.

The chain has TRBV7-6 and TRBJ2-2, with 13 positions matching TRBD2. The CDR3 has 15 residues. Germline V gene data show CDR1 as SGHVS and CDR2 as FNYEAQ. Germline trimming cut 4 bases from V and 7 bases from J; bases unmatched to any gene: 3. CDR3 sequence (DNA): TGTGCCAGCAGCTCCCGACTAGCGGGGGGCGGGGAGCTGTTTTTT. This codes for CASSSRLAGGGELFF.

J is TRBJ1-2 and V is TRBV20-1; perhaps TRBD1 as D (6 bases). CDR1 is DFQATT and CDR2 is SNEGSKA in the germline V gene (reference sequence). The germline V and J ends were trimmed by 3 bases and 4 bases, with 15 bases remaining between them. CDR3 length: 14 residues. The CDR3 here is CSASHRVGAYGYTF. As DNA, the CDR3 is TGCAGTGCTAGTCACCGTGTGGGGGCCTATGGCTACACCTTC.

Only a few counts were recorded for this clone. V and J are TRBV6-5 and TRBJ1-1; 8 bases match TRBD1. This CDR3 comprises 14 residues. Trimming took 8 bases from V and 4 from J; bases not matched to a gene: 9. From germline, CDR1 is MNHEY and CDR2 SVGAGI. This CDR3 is CASSTGQGGTEAFF. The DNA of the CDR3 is TGTGCCAGCTCTACAGGACAGGGTGGCACTGAAGCTTTCTTT.